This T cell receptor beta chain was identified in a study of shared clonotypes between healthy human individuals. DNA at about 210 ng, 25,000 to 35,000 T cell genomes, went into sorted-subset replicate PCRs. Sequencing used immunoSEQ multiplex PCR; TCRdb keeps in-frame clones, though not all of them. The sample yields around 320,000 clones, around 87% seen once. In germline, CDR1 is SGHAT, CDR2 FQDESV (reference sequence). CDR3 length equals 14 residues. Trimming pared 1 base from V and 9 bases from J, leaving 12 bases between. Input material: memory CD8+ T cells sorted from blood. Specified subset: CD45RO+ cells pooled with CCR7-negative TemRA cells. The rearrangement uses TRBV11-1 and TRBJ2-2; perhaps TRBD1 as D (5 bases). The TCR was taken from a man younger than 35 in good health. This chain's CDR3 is CASSLENRWWELFF. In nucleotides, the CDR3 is TGTGCCAGCAGCTTAGAGAACAGGTGGTGGGAGCTGTTTTTT.